This T cell receptor beta chain was retrieved from a study of tumor-infiltrating lymphocytes in primary liver carcinoma. Findings and caveats of the study: Tumor top-250-clone fractions significantly exceeded those of blood (p = 0.039). Only around 7.5-25% of top clones occurred in all five tumor regions. Lower overlap was observed for tumor-adjacent and tumor-blood pairs relative to tumor region pairs.

With a constant-region primer, TCR beta cDNA was made from 450 to 650 ng of total RNA. Sequencing libraries for TCR beta derived from three nested multiplex PCR rounds that used slightly modified ARM-PCR. Running around 10 cycles apiece, the first two PCR rounds relied on TRBV1-TRBV30 forward primers together with a C-beta reverse primer. TCRdb re-called the multiplex PCR reads with MiXCR, one entry per CDR3 protein. The sample lists 70,000 to 85,000 distinct CDR3 sequences, about two thirds occurring once. For this clonotype: Antigen: not known. A much larger clone lies one base from this, so it may be a read error.

CDR1 MRHNA and CDR2 SNTAGT come from the germline V gene. The CDR3 consists of 16 residues. Unsorted bulk tissue, roughly 19-33 mg of it, served as the source for co-extraction of RNA and DNA. The patients lived with chronic HBV infection and had not yet received any treatment. Sequencing used liver tumor tissue from sampling region 4. Subset of the sample: tumor region T4, right-lateral pole. The V gene is TRBV6-4, the J gene TRBJ2-1; 7 nucleotides align to TRBD1. The origin of this receptor is a woman aged 60-75 years with primary liver carcinoma and hepatitis B virus infection. CDR3: CASNDSRQGDYNEQFF. DNA for the CDR3: TGTGCCAGCAATGACTCGAGGCAGGGGGACTACAATGAGCAGTTCTTC.